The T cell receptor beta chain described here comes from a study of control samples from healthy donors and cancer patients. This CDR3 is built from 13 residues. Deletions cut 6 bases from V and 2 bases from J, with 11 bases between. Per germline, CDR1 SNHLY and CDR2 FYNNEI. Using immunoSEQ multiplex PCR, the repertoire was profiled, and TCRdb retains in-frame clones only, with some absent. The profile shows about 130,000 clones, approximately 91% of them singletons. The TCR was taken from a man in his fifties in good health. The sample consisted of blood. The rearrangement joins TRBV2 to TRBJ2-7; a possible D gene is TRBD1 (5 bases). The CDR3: CASSHRLTYEQYF. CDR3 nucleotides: TGTGCCAGCAGCCACAGGCTTACCTACGAGCAGTACTTC.